This TCR beta chain was identified during a study of vaccination effects on CD4 cells after COVID-19. Findings of the study overall: Pronounced clonal contraction occurred in clones induced by infection and by vaccine late after vaccination. There was only 1 of 255 vaccine-induced clones in healthy vaccinees that cross-reacted with common cold coronaviruses.

Produced via immunoSEQ multiplex PCR; TCRdb's table is partial and in-frame only. The profile shows approximately 70,000 clones, roughly 79% of them singletons. Ahead of sequencing, the ViraFEST assay grew antigen-specific CD4+ T cells using viral peptide pools. Once cultured for approximately 10 days, the cells underwent separation to obtain CD4+ T cells. Of the BNT162b2 and mRNA-1273 vaccines, participants received two doses of one or the other. Germline CDR1 reads MNHEY; CDR2 reads SVGEGT. V shed 2 bases and J 2 bases; nucleotides not matched to a gene: 9. This CDR3 is built from 18 residues. Details on this clone: Its antigen remains unknown.

Sample: CD4+ T cells from PBMCs cultured with HCoV-OC43 spike peptides, taken after COVID-19 vaccination. Stated subset: HCoV-OC43 spike overlapping peptide pool stimulation. This TCR was sampled from a human donor who received a COVID-19 vaccine. This chain connects TRBV6-2 or TRBV6-3 to TRBJ2-3; TRBD2 matches at 11 bases. The CDR3 is CASSYQRTSGSFTDTQYF. The CDR3 DNA is TGTGCCAGCAGTTACCAACGCACTAGCGGGAGCTTCACAGATACGCAGTATTTT.